This T cell receptor (beta chain) was profiled in a study of blood T cell repertoires in COVID-19. Study background: The United States, Italy and Spain were the sources of the acute and convalescent COVID-19 samples. Sources were T cells, B-cell-depleted T cells, or PBMCs; the material itself was cDNA or gDNA.

The V gene's germline CDR1 is KGHDR and CDR2 SFDVKD. Trimming removed 4 bases from V and 4 bases from J; junction bases left unmatched: 6. This CDR3 is 15 amino acids long. How the authors handled the data: How many nucleated cells were present was estimated from reference gene primer amplification. Data came from immunoSEQ multiplex PCR; TCRdb stores just in-frame clones and leaves some out. The V and J calls and clone size come from that table; D and trimming were worked out from the DNA. There are more than 85,000 clones in the sample; about 76% occur only once, and roughly a fifth lies in the top ten.

Sample: peripheral blood. This sequence joins TRBV24-1 and TRBJ2-5; the match to TRBD1 covers 9 bases. This clonotype was obtained from a woman between 65 and 79 years old with acute or convalescent COVID-19. As DNA, the CDR3 is TGTGCCACCAGTGACTCGGACAGGGGAGGAGAGACCCAGTACTTC. Amino acids: CATSDSDRGGETQYF.